A single T cell receptor (beta chain) is shown here with its context. Other DNA sequences in the sample encode the same CDR3. The data are from a study of blood T cell repertoires in COVID-19. At the level of the study: Nucleic acid was either cDNA or gDNA, and it came from T cells, B-cell-depleted T cells, or PBMCs.

This table comes from immunoSEQ multiplex PCR, and its TCRdb copy is limited to in-frame clones, with some not included. There are 200,000 to 250,000 clones in the sample; around 82% occur only once, and 3.5% to 4% lies in the top ten. V lost 6 bases, J lost 3 bases, and 9 bases lay in between. The CDR3 has 12 amino acids. The sequence was obtained from a woman over 75 with acute or convalescent COVID-19. The gene calls are TRBV12-3 or TRBV12-4 and TRBJ2-7, with D possibly TRBD2 on 6 matching bases. The sample consisted of peripheral blood. The CDR3 loop is CASSLRGYEQYF. The DNA for the CDR3 is TGTGCCAGCAGCTTGCGGGGCTACGAGCAGTACTTC.